This T cell receptor (beta chain) stems from a study of blood T cell repertoires in COVID-19. At the level of the study: T cells, B-cell-depleted T cells, or PBMCs supplied cDNA or gDNA.

The V end was cut by 1 base, the J end by 10 bases, with 7 bases between. CDR3 size: 11 residues. Germline CDR1 SEHNR, CDR2 FQNEAQ (reference sequence). In the authors' methods: Scientists estimated how many nucleated cells there were by amplifying reference gene primers. TCRdb's copy holds only in-frame clones and misses some; the assay was immunoSEQ multiplex PCR. For V, J and clone size, that table is used; D and trimming come from the DNA. In the table there are around 130,000 clones, around three quarters of which are singletons. The sample was peripheral blood. This TCR was recovered from a human donor in a cohort sampled during active COVID-19. The chain links TRBV7-9 to TRBJ1-2, with no clear D. The CDR3 spells CASSLVEAYTF. The CDR3 DNA reads TGTGCCAGCAGCTTAGTTGAAGCCTACACCTTC.